The 14 T cell receptor beta chains below all came from one sample that was sequenced in a study of blood T cell repertoires in COVID-19. Clones were read by immunoSEQ multiplex PCR, and TCRdb kept only the in-frame ones, dropping some. The table includes 97,000 or so clones, 87% detected once. Material for sequencing was peripheral blood. The receptors derive from a man between 50 and 59 years old with active COVID-19.

CDR3 in DNA: TGTGCCAGCAGCCCCTTGGGGACAGATTACACCGGGGAGCTGTTTTTT. Its translation: CASSPLGTDYTGELFF. The chain carries TRBV5-6 and TRBJ2-2; 7 positions agree with TRBD1. From germline, CDR1 is SGHDT and CDR2 YYEEEE. Losses at the gene ends were 4 bases for V and 3 bases for J; bases not matched to a gene: 9. This CDR3 contains 16 residues.

The rearrangement links TRBV7-9 to TRBJ2-5; tentative D call: TRBD2 (5 bases). The CDR3 has 15 amino acids. Trimming pared 5 bases from V and 2 bases from J, leaving 15 bases between. In germline, CDR1 is SEHNR, CDR2 FQNEAQ (reference sequence). In DNA form, the CDR3 reads TGTGCCAGCAGCCCCCTGGCGGGTACACAAGAGACCCAGTACTTC. It specifies CASSPLAGTQETQYF.

The chain joins TRBV27 to TRBJ2-2; no definite D call. Trimming removed 4 bases at V and 4 bases at J, with 13 bases between. Germline assignment: CDR1 MNHEY and CDR2 SMNVEV (reference sequence). There are 15 residues in the CDR3. The CDR3: CASSSDFDPTGELFF. The CDR3 DNA sequence: TGTGCCAGCAGTTCCGACTTTGACCCCACCGGGGAGCTGTTTTTT.

The V call is TRBV5-6, the J call TRBJ1-4; 7 bases map to TRBD1. V trimming: 4 bases; J trimming: 6 bases; junction bases outside the gene matches: 9. The CDR3 is 15 amino acids. Looked up from germline, CDR1 is SGHDT and CDR2 is YYEEEE. DNA of the CDR3: TGTGCCAGCAGCGGAGACAGGGTGGGCTATGAAAAACTGTTTTTT. Translating it yields CASSGDRVGYEKLFF. Complete variable domain (other parts from reference TRBV5-6 and TRBJ1-4): DAGVTQSPTHLIKTRGQQVTLRCSPKSGHDTVSWYQQALGQGPQFIFQYYEEEERQRGNFPDRFSGHQFPNYSSELNVNALLLGDSALYLCASSGDRVGYEKLFFGSGTQLSVL.

The chain recombines TRBV19 with TRBJ1-2; D possibly corresponds to TRBD1 (6 bases). V lost 4 bases to trimming and J lost 13 bases, with 13 bases between them. CDR3 length: 11 amino acids. CDR1 LNHDA and CDR2 SQIVND come from the germline V gene (reference sequence). This CDR3 reads CASSTRTAPTF. Here the CDR3 DNA reads TGTGCCAGTAGTACCCGGACAGCTCCCACCTTC.

This clone showed up just once. CDR3 coding DNA: TGCGCCAGCAGCCAAGTAGGACAGGTCTACGAGCAGTACTTC. It specifies CASSQVGQVYEQYF. This sequence joins TRBV4-3 and TRBJ2-7, with 7 bases matching TRBD1. Germline V gene lookup returns CDR1 LGHNA and CDR2 YSLEER. Trimming cost V 1 base and J 3 bases; bases outside gene matches: 3. This CDR3 contains 14 residues.

V gene TRBV11-3 combines with J gene TRBJ2-7; maybe TRBD2 (7 bases). V shed 5 bases and J shed 6 bases, with 14 bases lying between them. The germline CDR1 and CDR2 sequences are SGHNT and YENEEA. The CDR3 sequence is 13 residues long. The CDR3 here is CASSRGGRFEQYF. Written as DNA, the CDR3 is TGTGCCAGCAGCCGCGGGGGCCGCTTCGAGCAGTACTTC.

The V call is TRBV9, the J call TRBJ2-1, with a tentative D call TRBD1 (5 bases). The CDR3 sequence is 12 residues long. Germline V gives CDR1 SGDLS, CDR2 YYNGEE. V lost 0 bases to trimming and J lost 10 bases, with 8 bases between them. CDR3 region: CASSVDPGEQFF. CDR3 nucleotide sequence: TGTGCCAGCAGCGTAGACCCAGGGGAGCAGTTCTTC.

This chain uses TRBV4-1 with TRBJ2-2; 7 bases agree with TRBD1. Germline CDR1 MGHRA, CDR2 YSYEKL. CDR3 length: 14 amino acids. V lost 6 bases and J lost 1; bases outside the gene matches: 2. CDR3: CASRRQGNTGELFF. In DNA, the CDR3 is TGCGCCAGCAGGCGACAGGGGAACACCGGGGAGCTGTTTTTT.

This rearrangement joins TRBV5-1 to TRBJ1-2; 7 bases line up with TRBD1. Losses at the gene ends were 0 bases for V and 0 bases for J; bases not matched to a gene: 2. The CDR3 has 15 amino acids. Germline loops: CDR1 SGHRS, CDR2 YFSETQ. The CDR3 DNA sequence: TGCGCCAGCAGCTTGGGCGACAGGGCTAACTATGGCTACACCTTC. Its translation: CASSLGDRANYGYTF.

Here the CDR3 reads CASSLVGANTGELFF. The CDR3 nucleotides are TGTGCCAGCAGCTTGGTAGGGGCCAACACCGGGGAGCTGTTTTTT. This chain uses TRBV5-6 with TRBJ2-2, with a possible D match to TRBD1 (5 bases). The CDR3 length is 15 residues. V was shortened by 0 bases and J by 2 bases, with 8 bases between the two germline ends. Per germline, CDR1 SGHDT and CDR2 YYEEEE.

V usage is TRBV2 and J usage is TRBJ1-2; D not resolved. CDR1 and CDR2 from the germline V gene are SNHLY and FYNNEI. The CDR3 loop spans 14 amino acids. Trimming removed 6 bases from V and 2 bases from J, with 13 bases in between. CDR3 DNA: TGTGCCAGCAGCGACCATAGCCCGAACTATGGCTACACCTTC. This codes for CASSDHSPNYGYTF.

V gene TRBV5-6 combines with J gene TRBJ2-7; the match to TRBD2 covers 7 bases. Trimming removed 1 base from V and 4 bases from J; junction bases left unmatched: 5. Germline CDR1 is SGHDT and CDR2 is YYEEEE. The CDR3 consists of 14 residues. In DNA form, the CDR3 reads TGTGCCAGCAGCTTGAATTGGGGGGGTTACGAGCAGTACTTC. Amino acid sequence: CASSLNWGGYEQYF.

The gene calls are TRBV6-2 or TRBV6-3 and TRBJ2-4; 10 bases line up with TRBD1. Germline V gene data show CDR1 as MNHEY and CDR2 as SVGEGT. The CDR3 spans 17 residues. Germline trimming cut 5 bases from V and 6 bases from J; bases unmatched to any gene: 13. As DNA, the CDR3 is TGTGCCAGCAGTCCCTATCCGGGACAGGGGAGCCCAAACATTCAGTACTTC. Protein: CASSPYPGQGSPNIQYF.